Below are 18 T cell receptor beta chains sequenced from a single sample in a study of cytomegalovirus exposure and HLA in healthy donors. The PCR made use of 60 Vbeta and 13 Jbeta primers. Repertoires were generated with immunoSEQ multiplex PCR, while TCRdb's copy carries only in-frame clones and drops some. The sample comprises about 120,000 clones, 60% to 85% of which are singletons, and 1.5% to 2% rests with the top ten. The specimen sequenced was PBMCs. The receptors come from a woman in her late teens or twenties in good health and CMV-seronegative.

This chain uses TRBV28 with TRBJ1-1; D unclear. The CDR3 has 11 residues. V was pared by 6 bases and J by 3 bases, with 5 bases between. The germline V gene has CDR1 MDHEN and CDR2 SYDVKM. This chain's CDR3 is CASRGYTEAFF. For the CDR3, the DNA is TGTGCCAGCAGGGGCTACACTGAAGCTTTCTTT.

This clone was picked up one time. The chain links TRBV9 to TRBJ1-3; D ambiguous. Between the trimmed V and J ends, which lost 0 bases and 6 bases, there was a span of 10 bases. Germline CDR1 reads SGDLS; CDR2 reads YYNGEE. There are 14 residues in the CDR3. CDR3 bases: TGTGCCAGCAGCGTAGGACTGCGCGAAAACACCATATATTTT. It codes for CASSVGLRENTIYF.

Note on this clone: Relative to the germline gene, one junction end is altered; a read error may explain this. The CDR3 spells CASSPGGTGDGDF. Written as DNA, the CDR3 is TGTGCCAGCAGTCCAGGGGGGACAGGGGACGGGGACTTC. The chain combines TRBV28 with TRBJ2-7; 10 nucleotides align to TRBD1. The CDR3 contains 13 residues. Germline V gives CDR1 MDHEN, CDR2 SYDVKM.

The chain links TRBV4-2 to TRBJ2-1, with TRBD1 matching 7 bases. CDR1 and CDR2 from the germline V gene are LGHNA and YNFKEQ. V gave up 5 bases and J gave up 3 bases; unmatched junction bases: 13. The CDR3 is made up of 17 amino acids. CDR3: CASSYIVGTAYYNEQFF. DNA of the CDR3: TGTGCCAGCAGCTACATAGTGGGGACAGCCTACTACAATGAGCAGTTCTTC.

The V call is TRBV2, the J call TRBJ2-3, with 9 bases fitting TRBD2. V trimming: 0 bases; J trimming: 6 bases; junction bases outside the gene matches: 7. Germline CDR1 is SNHLY and CDR2 is FYNNEI. CDR3 size: 16 residues. The chain's CDR3 is CASSEARGLAGDTQYF. CDR3 DNA sequence: TGTGCCAGCAGTGAAGCAAGGGGGCTAGCGGGGGATACGCAGTATTTT.

In the case of this clone: Because the CDR3 is missing its conserved closing phenylalanine or tryptophan, this is likely a read error. The V gene is TRBV5-1, the J gene TRBJ1-1, with 9 bases aligning to TRBD1. Per the germline V gene, CDR1 is SGHRS and CDR2 is YFSETQ. V lost 0 bases and J lost 5; bases outside the gene matches: 2. CDR3 length equals 14 residues. CDR3 protein: CASSLEGTGTEAFL. CDR3 DNA: TGCGCCAGCAGCTTGGAAGGGACAGGGACTGAAGCTTTCCTT.

The V call is TRBV5-1, the J call TRBJ1-1; TRBD1 might be the D (5 bases). Germline V gene data show CDR1 as SGHRS and CDR2 as YFSETQ. This CDR3 is 14 amino acids long. Deletions cut 2 bases from V and 7 bases from J, with 15 bases between. CDR3 region: CASSFDSYPNEAFF. The CDR3 bases are TGCGCCAGCAGCTTTGACAGCTATCCAAATGAAGCTTTCTTT.

The CDR3 nucleotides read TGTGCCACCCAAAAGGAAGGGAGTCGAGTGAACACTGAAGCTTTCTTT. It encodes CATQKEGSRVNTEAFF. V usage is TRBV13 and J usage is TRBJ1-1; D not resolved. Germline V gene data show CDR1 as PRHDT and CDR2 as FYEKMQ (reference sequence). The V end lost 10 bases, the J end lost 0 bases, and 21 bases lay between the germline ends. This CDR3 is 16 amino acids long.

The genes are TRBV19 and TRBJ2-7, with a possible D match to TRBD1 (6 bases). With 4 bases removed from V and 4 bases from J, the gap between germline ends came to 11 bases. Germline values: CDR1 LNHDA, CDR2 SQIVND (reference sequence). The CDR3 spans 13 residues. CDR3 sequence: CASSRGLEYEQYF. CDR3 nucleotides: TGTGCCAGTAGTAGGGGGCTGGAGTACGAGCAGTACTTC.

V is TRBV5-1 and J is TRBJ2-7; TRBD2 agrees at 11 bases. The germline V gene encodes CDR1 SGHRS and CDR2 YFSETQ. This CDR3 is 19 amino acids long. The junction had 13 bases not matched to a gene; V was cut back by 0 bases and J by 2 bases. CDR3 amino acids: CASSLAPGLSGGAAYEQYF. Written as DNA, the CDR3 is TGCGCCAGCAGCTTGGCCCCCGGGCTTAGCGGGGGGGCCGCCTACGAGCAGTACTTC.

The CDR3: CASSLQGNTEAFF. CDR3 coding DNA: TGTGCCAGCTCACTGCAGGGGAACACTGAAGCTTTCTTT. The chain recombines TRBV18 with TRBJ1-1, with D perhaps matching TRBD1 (5 bases). The ends were cut back, 4 bases at V and 1 base at J, with 7 bases in the middle. Germline-derived CDR1 and CDR2 are KGHSH and LQKENI. CDR3 length: 13 amino acids.

The chain joins TRBV28 to TRBJ1-2, with 9 bases lining up with TRBD1. Trimming removed 2 bases from V and 3 bases from J; junction bases left unmatched: 4. Germline CDR1 MDHEN, CDR2 SYDVKM. The CDR3 runs 15 residues. The CDR3 bases are TGTGCCAGCAGTTTACCGACAGGGGGAGACTATGGCTACACCTTC. Protein product: CASSLPTGGDYGYTF.

V and J are TRBV5-1 and TRBJ2-7; D may be TRBD2 (6 bases). In germline, CDR1 is SGHRS, CDR2 YFSETQ. Trimming left V 2 bases short and J 3 bases short, with 15 bases between. The CDR3 consists of 15 residues. The CDR3 DNA reads TGCGCCAGCAGCTTCCCGTCGGGAGCCCTCTACGAGCAGTACTTC. As protein: CASSFPSGALYEQYF.

The V gene is TRBV28, the J gene TRBJ2-1; 8 nucleotides match TRBD1. J lost 0 bases, V lost 6 bases, and 4 bases had no gene match. Germline V gene sequence: CDR1 MDHEN, CDR2 SYDVKM. The CDR3 runs 15 residues. The DNA of the CDR3 is TGTGCCAGCAGCCCCGGGACAGGCTCCTACAATGAGCAGTTCTTC. Amino acid sequence: CASSPGTGSYNEQFF.

This rearrangement joins TRBV12-5 to TRBJ2-7; D is uncertain. Germline loops: CDR1 LGHNT, CDR2 FRNRAP. Between the trimmed V and J ends, which lost 2 bases and 0 bases, there was a span of 14 bases. The CDR3 spans 16 residues. Here the CDR3 reads CASGLPHRPNSYEQYF. The CDR3 DNA reads TGTGCTAGTGGTTTGCCCCACAGACCGAACTCCTACGAGCAGTACTTC. Full variable domain (rest looked up from reference TRBV12-5 and TRBJ2-7): DARVTQTPRHKVTEMGQEVTMRCQPILGHNTVFWYRQTMMQGLELLAYFRNRAPLDDSGMPKDRFSAEMPDATLATLKIQPSEPRDSAVYFCASGLPHRPNSYEQYFGPGTRLTVT.

The CDR3 sequence is CASSIRDRENEKLFF. The CDR3 DNA sequence: TGTGCCAGTAGTATACGGGACAGGGAAAATGAAAAACTGTTTTTT. The chain uses TRBV19 and TRBJ1-4; 9 positions match TRBD1. CDR1 and CDR2 (germline): LNHDA, SQIVND (reference sequence). The trim removed 2 bases at V and 5 bases at J, leaving 3 bases unmatched. This CDR3 region has 15 residues.

The count of this clone is one. The V gene is TRBV29-1, the J gene TRBJ1-1, with TRBD1 matching over 9 bases. Germline V gene lookup returns CDR1 SQVTM and CDR2 ANQGSEA. The trim removed 6 bases at V and 1 base at J, leaving 6 bases unmatched. The CDR3 has 14 amino acids. CDR3 amino acids: CSVAGTGSNTEAFF. The CDR3 DNA is TGCAGCGTCGCCGGGACAGGGTCGAACACTGAAGCTTTCTTT.

The chain couples TRBV7-8 to TRBJ1-1; 10 bases are a match to TRBD1. Germline lookup yields CDR1 SGHVS and CDR2 FQNEAQ. There are 15 residues in the CDR3. Trimming removed 3 bases from V and 0 bases from J; junction bases left unmatched: 1. The CDR3 sequence: CASSLGTGVNTEAFF. In DNA, the CDR3 is TGTGCCAGCAGCTTGGGGACAGGGGTGAACACTGAAGCTTTCTTT.